A selection of T cell receptor beta chains follows, all from one sample in a study of PD-L1 blockade in urothelial cancer. Sequenced by immunoSEQ multiplex PCR; TCRdb stores in-frame clones only, minus some. The profile shows tens of thousands of clones, 90% of them singletons. The sample consisted of PBMCs, taken around atezolizumab (anti-PD-L1) treatment. These receptors were obtained from a man in his 60s with urothelial cancer. CDR3s include the opening cysteine and the closing phenylalanine or tryptophan. A D gene is named only where the DNA matches it firmly. The size entry is marked missing in some rows and otherwise reads once, few, many or a size class.

CDR3: CASSEDPRGGPVGQFF
DNA: TGTGCCAGCAGTGAAGACCCGCGGGGGGGACCCGTTGGGCAGTTCTTC
J: TRBJ2-1
V: TRBV6-1
size: once
D: TRBD2

CDR3: CASSLSPGQREEKLFF
DNA: TGCGCCAGCAGCTTGAGTCCGGGACAGAGAGAAGAAAAACTGTTTTTT
J: TRBJ1-4
V: TRBV5-1
size: -
D: TRBD1

CDR3: CASSVGAGDAKNIQYF
DNA: TGTGCCAGCAGCGTAGGAGCGGGGGACGCCAAAAACATTCAGTACTTC
J: TRBJ2-4
V: TRBV9
size: once
D: TRBD2

CDR3: CASNRDRDEQYF
DNA: TGTGCCAGCAACCGGGACAGGGACGAGCAGTACTTC
J: TRBJ2-7
V: TRBV5-4
size: -
D: TRBD1

CDR3: CASSPRQGSLGEQYF
DNA: TGCGCCAGCAGCCCCAGACAGGGATCTTTGGGCGAGCAGTACTTC
J: TRBJ2-7
V: TRBV4-3
size: -
D: TRBD1

CDR3: CSVGDTGAGTEAFF
DNA: TGCAGCGTTGGGGACACAGGGGCGGGCACTGAAGCTTTCTTT
J: TRBJ1-1
V: TRBV29-1
size: -
D: TRBD1

CDR3: CAISPNRGNQPQHF
DNA: TGTGCCATCAGCCCAAACAGGGGAAATCAGCCCCAGCATTTT
J: TRBJ1-5
V: TRBV10-3
size: -
D: TRBD1

CDR3: CASSSFPGQTYEQYF
DNA: TGTGCCAGCAGTTCTTTCCCGGGACAGACCTACGAGCAGTACTTC
J: TRBJ2-7
V: TRBV27
size: -
D: TRBD1

CDR3: CASSFSRDSSYNEQFF
DNA: TGTGCCAGCAGCTTCTCCCGGGACAGCTCCTACAATGAGCAGTTCTTC
J: TRBJ2-1
V: TRBV5-6
size: -
D: TRBD1

CDR3: CASSWGGTEGEGGYTF
DNA: TGCGCCAGCAGCTGGGGCGGGACGGAAGGCGAGGGAGGCTACACCTTC
J: TRBJ1-2
V: TRBV5-1
size: once
D: -

CDR3: CASGAVRDEQFF
DNA: TGTGCCAGCGGGGCAGTACGCGATGAGCAGTTCTTC
J: TRBJ2-1
V: TRBV6-6
size: -
D: -

CDR3: CASSQDADQNEKLFF
DNA: TGTGCCAGCAGCCAAGATGCCGATCAGAATGAAAAACTGTTTTTT
J: TRBJ1-4
V: TRBV4-2
size: -
D: -

CDR3: CASRLLTGNTGELFF
DNA: TGTGCCAGCCGCTTACTGACAGGCAACACCGGGGAGCTGTTTTTT
J: TRBJ2-2
V: TRBV21-1
size: once
D: -

CDR3: CASSEWGSSGGRETQYF
DNA: TGTGCCAGCAGTGAATGGGGGAGTAGCGGGGGGAGGGAGACCCAGTACTTC
J: TRBJ2-5
V: TRBV25-1
size: -
D: TRBD2

CDR3: CASSVAFASDEQFF
DNA: TGTGCCAGCAGCGTAGCTTTCGCGTCGGATGAGCAGTTCTTC
J: TRBJ2-1
V: TRBV9
size: -
D: -

CDR3: CASSPGKALSTEQYF
DNA: TGTGCCAGCAGCCCGGGGAAGGCTCTCTCCACCGAGCAGTACTTC
J: TRBJ2-7
V: TRBV21-1
size: -
D: -

CDR3: CASSFSLDSLGYGYTF
DNA: TGCGCCAGCAGCTTCTCCTTGGACAGTCTTGGGTATGGCTACACCTTC
J: TRBJ1-2
V: TRBV5-1
size: -
D: -

CDR3: CASSGPPPGTDTYGYTF
DNA: TGTGCCAGCAGCGGACCCCCCCCCGGGACAGACACCTATGGCTACACCTTC
J: TRBJ1-2
V: TRBV9
size: -
D: TRBD1

CDR3: CASSLASGTTDTQYF
DNA: TGTGCCAGCAGCTTGGCTAGCGGGACCACAGATACGCAGTATTTT
J: TRBJ2-3
V: TRBV5-6
size: -
D: TRBD2

CDR3: CASSVDRESSYNEQFF
DNA: TGTGCCAGCAGCGTAGATCGGGAATCCTCCTACAATGAGCAGTTCTTC
J: TRBJ2-1
V: TRBV9
size: -
D: -

CDR3: CASSEGGGSYNEQFF
DNA: TGTGCCAGCAGTGAAGGAGGGGGCTCCTACAATGAGCAGTTCTTC
J: TRBJ2-1
V: TRBV2
size: -
D: -

CDR3: CASSSQGAGEQYF
DNA: TGTGCCAGCAGCTCACAGGGGGCCGGCGAGCAGTACTTC
J: TRBJ2-7
V: TRBV11-2
size: -
D: TRBD1

CDR3: CASSQDGGIEAFF
DNA: TGTGCCAGCAGCCAAGACGGAGGAATTGAAGCTTTCTTT
J: TRBJ1-1
V: TRBV4-2
size: -
D: -

CDR3: CASSVVGGETQYF
DNA: TGTGCCAGCAGCGTGGTTGGAGGGGAGACCCAGTACTTC
J: TRBJ2-5
V: TRBV9
size: -
D: -

CDR3: CASSPRRTSGRDEQYF
DNA: TGTGCCAGCAGCCCGAGACGGACTAGCGGGAGGGACGAGCAGTACTTC
J: TRBJ2-7
V: TRBV9
size: once
D: TRBD2

CDR3: CASRTPQGAGETQYF
DNA: TGTGCCAGCAGGACTCCACAGGGGGCCGGGGAGACCCAGTACTTC
J: TRBJ2-5
V: TRBV2
size: -
D: TRBD1

CDR3: CASSVQGFNEKLFF
DNA: TGTGCCAGCAGCGTTCAGGGCTTTAATGAAAAACTGTTTTTT
J: TRBJ1-4
V: TRBV5-5
size: -
D: -